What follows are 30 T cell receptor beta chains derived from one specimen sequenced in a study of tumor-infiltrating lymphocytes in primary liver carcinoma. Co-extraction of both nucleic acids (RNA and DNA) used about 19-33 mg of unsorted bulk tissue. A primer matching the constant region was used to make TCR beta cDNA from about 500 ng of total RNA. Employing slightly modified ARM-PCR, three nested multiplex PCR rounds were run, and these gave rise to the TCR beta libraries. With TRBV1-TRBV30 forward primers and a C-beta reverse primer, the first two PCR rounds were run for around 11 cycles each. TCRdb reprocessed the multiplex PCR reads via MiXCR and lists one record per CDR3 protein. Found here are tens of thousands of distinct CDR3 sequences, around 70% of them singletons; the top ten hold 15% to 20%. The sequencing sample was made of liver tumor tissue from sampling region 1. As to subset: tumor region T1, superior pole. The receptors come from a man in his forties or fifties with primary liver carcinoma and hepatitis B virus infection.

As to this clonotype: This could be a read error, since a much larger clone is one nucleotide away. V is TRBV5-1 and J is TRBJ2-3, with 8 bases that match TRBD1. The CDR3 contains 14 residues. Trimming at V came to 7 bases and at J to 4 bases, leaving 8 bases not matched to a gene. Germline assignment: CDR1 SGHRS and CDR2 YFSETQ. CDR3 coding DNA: TGCGCCAGCCACCCGGGACAGGACTCAGATACGCAGTATTTT. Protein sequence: CASHPGQDSDTQYF.

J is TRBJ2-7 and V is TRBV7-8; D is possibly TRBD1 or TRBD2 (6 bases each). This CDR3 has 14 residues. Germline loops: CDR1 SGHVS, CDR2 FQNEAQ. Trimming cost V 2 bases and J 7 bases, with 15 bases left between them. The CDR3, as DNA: TGTGCCAGCAGCTTAATAGGGGGGTCCTGTGAGCAGTACTTC. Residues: CASSLIGGSCEQYF.

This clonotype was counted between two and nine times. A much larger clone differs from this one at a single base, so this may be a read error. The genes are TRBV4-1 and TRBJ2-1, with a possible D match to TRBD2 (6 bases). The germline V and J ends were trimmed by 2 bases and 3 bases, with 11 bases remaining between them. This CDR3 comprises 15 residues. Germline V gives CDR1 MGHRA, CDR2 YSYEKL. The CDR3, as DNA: TGCGCCAGCAGCCAAAGGACGGGAGACTACAATGAGCAGTTCTTC. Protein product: CASSQRTGDYNEQFF.

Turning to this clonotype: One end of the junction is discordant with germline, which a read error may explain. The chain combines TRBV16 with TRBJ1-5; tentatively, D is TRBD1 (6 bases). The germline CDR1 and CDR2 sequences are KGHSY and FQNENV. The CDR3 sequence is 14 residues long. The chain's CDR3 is CASSQSQGNQSQHF. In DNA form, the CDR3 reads TGTGCCAGCAGCCAATCTCAGGGGAATCAGTCCCAGCATTTT.

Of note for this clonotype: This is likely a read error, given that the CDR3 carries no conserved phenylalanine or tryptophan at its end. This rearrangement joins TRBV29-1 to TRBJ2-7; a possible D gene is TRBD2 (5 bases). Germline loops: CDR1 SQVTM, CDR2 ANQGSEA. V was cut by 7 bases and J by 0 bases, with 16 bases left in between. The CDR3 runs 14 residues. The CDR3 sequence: CSAYWETSSYEQYS. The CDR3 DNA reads TGCAGCGCTTATTGGGAAACTAGCTCCTACGAGCAGTACTCC.

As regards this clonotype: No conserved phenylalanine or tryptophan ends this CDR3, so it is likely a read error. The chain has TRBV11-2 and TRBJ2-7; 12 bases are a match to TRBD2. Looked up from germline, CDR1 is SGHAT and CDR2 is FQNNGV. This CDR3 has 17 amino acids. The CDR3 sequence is CACSQGLAGSPFCEQYL. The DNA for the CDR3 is TGTGCCTGCAGCCAGGGACTAGCGGGTTCCCCTTTCTGCGAGCAGTACCTC.

The CDR3 DNA follows: TGTGTCAGTACTACAGGTCATAGGGACAATGAGCAGTTCTTC. Translating gives CVSTTGHRDNEQFF. The chain employs TRBV12-3 or TRBV12-4 and TRBJ2-1, with D maybe TRBD1 (5 bases). CDR3 size: 14 residues.

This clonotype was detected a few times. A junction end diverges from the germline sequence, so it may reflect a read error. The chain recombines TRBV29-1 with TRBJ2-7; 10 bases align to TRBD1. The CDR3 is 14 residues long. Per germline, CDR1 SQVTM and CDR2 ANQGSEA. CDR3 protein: CSVMTGGGPYKQYF. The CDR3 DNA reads TGCAGCGTTATGACAGGGGGCGGCCCCTACAAGCAGTACTTC.

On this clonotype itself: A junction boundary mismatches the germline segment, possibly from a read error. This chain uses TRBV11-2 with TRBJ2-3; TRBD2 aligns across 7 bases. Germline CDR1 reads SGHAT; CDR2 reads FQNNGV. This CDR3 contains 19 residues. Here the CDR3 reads CASRTPRGGRPTSTDTHYF. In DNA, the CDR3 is TGTGCCAGCAGGACTCCTCGAGGCGGGAGACCTACTAGTACAGATACGCATTATTTT.

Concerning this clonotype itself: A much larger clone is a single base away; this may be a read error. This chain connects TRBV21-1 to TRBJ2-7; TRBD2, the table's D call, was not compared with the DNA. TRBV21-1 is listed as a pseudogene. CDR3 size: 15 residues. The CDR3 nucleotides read TGTACCAGCAGCAAACGAAGAGGGCTCTCCTACGAGCAGTACTTC. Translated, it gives CTSSKRRGLSYEQYF.

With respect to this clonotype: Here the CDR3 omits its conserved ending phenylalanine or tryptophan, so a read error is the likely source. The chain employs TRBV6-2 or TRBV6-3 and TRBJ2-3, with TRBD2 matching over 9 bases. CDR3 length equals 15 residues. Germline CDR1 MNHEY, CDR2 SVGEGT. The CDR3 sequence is CVSSPGTSSTDTQYL. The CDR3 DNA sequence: TGTGTCAGCAGTCCCGGGACTAGCAGCACAGATACGCAGTATCTT.

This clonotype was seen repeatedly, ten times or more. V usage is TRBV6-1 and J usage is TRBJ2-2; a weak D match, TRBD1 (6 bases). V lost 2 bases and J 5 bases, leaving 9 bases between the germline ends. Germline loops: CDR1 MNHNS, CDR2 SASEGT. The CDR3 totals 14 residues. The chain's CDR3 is CASSESGETGELFF. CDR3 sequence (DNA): TGTGCCAGCAGTGAATCAGGGGAAACCGGGGAGCTGTTTTTT.

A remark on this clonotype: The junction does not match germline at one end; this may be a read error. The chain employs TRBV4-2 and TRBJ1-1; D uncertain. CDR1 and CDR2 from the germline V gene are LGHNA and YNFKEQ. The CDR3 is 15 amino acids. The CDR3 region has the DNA TGTGCCCGCAGCCAAGAGCAGGCGTTGAACACTGAAGCTATCTTT. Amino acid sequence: CARSQEQALNTEAIF.

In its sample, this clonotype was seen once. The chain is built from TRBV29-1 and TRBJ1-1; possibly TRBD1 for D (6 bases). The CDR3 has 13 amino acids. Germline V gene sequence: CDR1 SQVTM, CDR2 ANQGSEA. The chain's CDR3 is CIVTQGGGTEAFF. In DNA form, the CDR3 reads TGCATCGTGACACAGGGTGGAGGCACTGAAGCTTTCTTT.

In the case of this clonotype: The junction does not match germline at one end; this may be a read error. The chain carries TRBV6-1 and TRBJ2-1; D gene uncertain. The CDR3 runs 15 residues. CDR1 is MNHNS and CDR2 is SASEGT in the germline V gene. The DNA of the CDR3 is TGTGTCAGCAGAGTGATAGTGCGGAGAGACAATGAGCAGTTCTTC. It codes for CVSRVIVRRDNEQFF.

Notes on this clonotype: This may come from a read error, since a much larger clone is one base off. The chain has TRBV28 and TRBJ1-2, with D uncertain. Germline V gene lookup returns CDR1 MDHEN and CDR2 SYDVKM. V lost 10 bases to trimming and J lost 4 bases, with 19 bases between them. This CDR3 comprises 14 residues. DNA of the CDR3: TGTGCCATCCGGAAGGGAGGGCTGGCCTATGGCTACACCTTC. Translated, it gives CAIRKGGLAYGYTF.

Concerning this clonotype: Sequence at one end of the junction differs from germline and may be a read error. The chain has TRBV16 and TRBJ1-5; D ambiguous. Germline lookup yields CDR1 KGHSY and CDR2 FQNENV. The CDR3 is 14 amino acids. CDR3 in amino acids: CASSQSLGNQPQHF. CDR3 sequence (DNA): TGCGCCAGCAGCCAATCTCTGGGGAATCAGCCCCAGCATTTT.

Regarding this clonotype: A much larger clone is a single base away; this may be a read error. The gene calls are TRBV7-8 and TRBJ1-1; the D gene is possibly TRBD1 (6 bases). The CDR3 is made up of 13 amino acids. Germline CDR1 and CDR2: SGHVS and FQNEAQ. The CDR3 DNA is TGTTCCAGCAGCTCGGGACAGAACACTGAAGCTTTCTTT. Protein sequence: CSSSSGQNTEAFF.

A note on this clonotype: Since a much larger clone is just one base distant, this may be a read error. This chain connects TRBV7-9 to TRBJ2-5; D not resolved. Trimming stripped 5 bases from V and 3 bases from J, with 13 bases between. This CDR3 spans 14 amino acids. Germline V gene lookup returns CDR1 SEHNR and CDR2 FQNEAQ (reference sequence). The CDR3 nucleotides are TGTGCCAGCAGCGATTACAGTGGCGAAGAGACCCAGTACTTC. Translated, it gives CASSDYSGEETQYF.

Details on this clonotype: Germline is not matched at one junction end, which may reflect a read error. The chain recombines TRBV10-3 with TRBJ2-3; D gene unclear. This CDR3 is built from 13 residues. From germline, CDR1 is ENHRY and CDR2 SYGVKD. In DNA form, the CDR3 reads TGTGTCATCAGTGGTAACAACAGAGATACGCAGTATTTT. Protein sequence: CVISGNNRDTQYF.

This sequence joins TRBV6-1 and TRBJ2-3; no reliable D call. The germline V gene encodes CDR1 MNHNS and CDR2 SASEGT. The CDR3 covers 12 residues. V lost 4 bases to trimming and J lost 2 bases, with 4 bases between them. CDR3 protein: CASSAPTDTQYF. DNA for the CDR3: TGTGCCAGCAGTGCTCCCACAGATACGCAGTATTTT.

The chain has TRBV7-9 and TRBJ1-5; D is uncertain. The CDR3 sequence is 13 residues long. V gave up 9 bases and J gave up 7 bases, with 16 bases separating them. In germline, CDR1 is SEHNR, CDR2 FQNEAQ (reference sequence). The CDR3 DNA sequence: TGTGCCAGTAGCAAGACGGAGATCCAGCCCCAGCATTTT. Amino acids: CASSKTEIQPQHF.

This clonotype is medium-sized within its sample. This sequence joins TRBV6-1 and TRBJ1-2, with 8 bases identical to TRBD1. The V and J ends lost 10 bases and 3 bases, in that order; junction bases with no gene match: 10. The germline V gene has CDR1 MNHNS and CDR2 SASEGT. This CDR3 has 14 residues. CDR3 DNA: TGTGCCACTCTCATGACAGGGGTGGACTATGGCTACACCTTC. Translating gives CATLMTGVDYGYTF.

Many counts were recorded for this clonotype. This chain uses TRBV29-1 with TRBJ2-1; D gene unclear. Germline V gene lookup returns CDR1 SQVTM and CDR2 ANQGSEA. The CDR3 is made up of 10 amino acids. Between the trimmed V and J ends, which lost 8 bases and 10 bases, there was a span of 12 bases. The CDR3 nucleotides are TGCAGCTTTCTGGCTGGGGAGCAGTTCTTC. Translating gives CSFLAGEQFF.

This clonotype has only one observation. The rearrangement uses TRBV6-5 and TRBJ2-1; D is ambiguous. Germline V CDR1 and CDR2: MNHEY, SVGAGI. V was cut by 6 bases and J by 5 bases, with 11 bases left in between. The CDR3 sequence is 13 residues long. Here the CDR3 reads CASSWSGNNEQFF. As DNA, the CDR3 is TGTGCCAGCAGCTGGTCAGGTAACAATGAGCAGTTCTTC.

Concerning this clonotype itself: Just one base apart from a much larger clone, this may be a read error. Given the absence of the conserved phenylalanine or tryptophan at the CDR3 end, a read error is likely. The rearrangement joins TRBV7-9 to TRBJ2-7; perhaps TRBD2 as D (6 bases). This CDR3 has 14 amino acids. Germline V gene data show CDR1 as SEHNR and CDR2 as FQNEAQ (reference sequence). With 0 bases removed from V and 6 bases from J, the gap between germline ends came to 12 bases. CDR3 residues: CASSLAGAGSEQYL. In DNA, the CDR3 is TGTGCCAGCAGCTTAGCTGGGGCCGGGAGCGAGCAGTACTTA.

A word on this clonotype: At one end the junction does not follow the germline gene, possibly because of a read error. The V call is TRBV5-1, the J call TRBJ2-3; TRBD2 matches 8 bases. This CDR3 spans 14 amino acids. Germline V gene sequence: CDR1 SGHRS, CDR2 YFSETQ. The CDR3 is CAISLREGADTQYF. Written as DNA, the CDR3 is TGCGCCATCAGCTTACGGGAGGGCGCAGATACGCAGTATTTT.

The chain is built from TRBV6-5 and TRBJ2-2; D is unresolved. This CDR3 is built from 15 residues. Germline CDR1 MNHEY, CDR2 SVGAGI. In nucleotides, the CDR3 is TGTGTCGGCAGTTACGCAGTGGACGGTACCGGGGAGCTGTTTTTT. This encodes CVGSYAVDGTGELFF.

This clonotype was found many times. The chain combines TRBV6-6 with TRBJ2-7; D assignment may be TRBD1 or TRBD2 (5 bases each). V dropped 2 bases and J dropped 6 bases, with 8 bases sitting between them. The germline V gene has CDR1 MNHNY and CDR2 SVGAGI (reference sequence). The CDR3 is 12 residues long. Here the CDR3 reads CASSYVGVEQYF. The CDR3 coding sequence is TGTGCCAGCAGTTACGTGGGGGTCGAGCAGTACTTC.

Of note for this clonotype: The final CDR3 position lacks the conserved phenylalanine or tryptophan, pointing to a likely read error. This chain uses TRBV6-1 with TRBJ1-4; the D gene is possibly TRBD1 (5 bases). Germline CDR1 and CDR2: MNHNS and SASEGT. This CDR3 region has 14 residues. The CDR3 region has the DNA TGCGCCAGCAGTGGGGAAGGGGCGAATGAAAAACTGTTTTTA. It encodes CASSGEGANEKLFL.